The 25 T cell receptor beta chains given below trace back to one sample, sequenced in a study of blood T cell repertoires in COVID-19. Clones were read by immunoSEQ multiplex PCR, and TCRdb kept only the in-frame ones, dropping some. Counted here are more than 70,000 clones, about 93% occurring once; the ten biggest clones make up roughly 0.78%. Sequenced input: peripheral blood. These receptors were collected from an elderly woman with acute or convalescent COVID-19.

The V call is TRBV7-3, the J call TRBJ2-2; the D gene is possibly TRBD2 (5 bases). In germline, CDR1 is SGHTA, CDR2 FQGTGA. The CDR3 runs to 16 residues. Trimming shortened V by 6 bases and J by 4 bases, and 18 bases separated the two germline ends. In DNA form, the CDR3 reads TGTGCCAGCAGTCTCAGGCCAGGTGCGGGCACCGGGGAGCTGTTTTTT. It is translated as CASSLRPGAGTGELFF.

The CDR3 spells CASSRTGVGYTF. The CDR3 DNA is TGTGCCAGCAGCCGGACAGGGGTTGGCTACACCTTC. This sequence joins TRBV11-2 and TRBJ1-2; 9 bases match TRBD1. The CDR3 is 12 amino acids. J was trimmed by 7 bases and V by 5 bases; bases with no gene match: 2. Per germline, CDR1 SGHAT and CDR2 FQNNGV.

The J gene is TRBJ2-3, the V gene TRBV24-1, with 10 positions matching TRBD2. V dropped 3 bases and J dropped 5; count of bases not matched to a gene: 7. The CDR3 loop spans 16 amino acids. Germline V lookup: CDR1 KGHDR, CDR2 SFDVKD. The CDR3 sequence: CATSDKQGTSVDTQYF. The DNA of the CDR3 is TGTGCCACCAGTGATAAACAGGGGACTAGCGTAGATACGCAGTATTTT.

V usage is TRBV19 and J usage is TRBJ2-7; 8 bases are a match to TRBD1. This CDR3 spans 15 amino acids. Germline V gene sequence: CDR1 LNHDA, CDR2 SQIVND (reference sequence). V lost 2 bases to trimming and J lost 0 bases; unmatched junction nucleotides: 3. The CDR3 region has the DNA TGTGCCAGTAGTATAAAGGACAGGGACTCCTACGAGCAGTACTTC. The encoded protein is CASSIKDRDSYEQYF.

The chain uses TRBV5-1 and TRBJ2-7, with D possibly being TRBD1 (5 bases). Germline CDR1 is SGHRS and CDR2 is YFSETQ. The CDR3 has 13 amino acids. Trimming took off 2 bases at V and 4 bases at J, with 10 bases between the two ends. CDR3 sequence reads: CASSFLGEYEQYF. The CDR3 bases are TGCGCCAGCAGCTTTCTAGGGGAATACGAGCAGTACTTC.

The chain employs TRBV5-1 and TRBJ2-3; D possibly corresponds to TRBD2 (5 bases). Trimming took off 0 bases at V and 4 bases at J, with 12 bases between the two ends. Germline values: CDR1 SGHRS, CDR2 YFSETQ. This CDR3 region has 15 residues. The CDR3, as DNA: TGCGCCAGCAGCTTGGCGGGGAAAGGTTCAGATACGCAGTATTTT. Translating gives CASSLAGKGSDTQYF.

This chain links TRBV28 with TRBJ2-1; D possibly corresponds to TRBD1 (7 bases). This CDR3 region has 13 residues. Germline V CDR1 and CDR2: MDHEN, SYDVKM. Trimming removed 7 bases from V and 6 bases from J, with 13 bases in between. The CDR3 reads CASTAGGGNEQFF. The CDR3 region has the DNA TGTGCCAGCACGGCAGGGGGAGGCAATGAGCAGTTCTTC.

This chain uses TRBV9 with TRBJ2-3, with 8 bases fitting TRBD2. Germline values: CDR1 SGDLS, CDR2 YYNGEE. This CDR3 is 15 amino acids long. V lost 6 bases, J lost 1 base, and 7 bases stayed unmatched. The CDR3 loop reads CASKKGAGGTDTQYF. The CDR3, as DNA: TGTGCCAGCAAGAAGGGAGCGGGGGGCACAGATACGCAGTATTTT. Drawing the rest from reference TRBV9 and TRBJ2-3, the complete variable domain is DSGVTQTPKHLITATGQRVTLRCSPRSGDLSVYWYQQSLDQGLQFLIQYYNGEERAKGNILERFSAQQFPDLHSELNLSSLELGDSALYFCASKKGAGGTDTQYFGPGTRLTVL.

The gene calls are TRBV5-1 and TRBJ2-7, with 8 bases identical to TRBD1. With 4 bases clipped from V and 4 bases from J, the junction kept 7 bases outside the gene matches. The V gene's germline CDR1 is SGHRS and CDR2 YFSETQ. The CDR3 length is 14 residues. The CDR3 sequence is CASSPYRGDYEQYF. The DNA of the CDR3 is TGCGCCAGCAGCCCCTACAGGGGGGATTACGAGCAGTACTTC.

This clone was picked up a small number of times. V usage is TRBV11-2 and J usage is TRBJ1-2, with a weak D call TRBD1 (5 bases). V was pared by 5 bases and J by 7 bases, with 14 bases between. Germline CDR1 is SGHAT and CDR2 is FQNNGV. The CDR3 loop spans 13 amino acids. CDR3 nucleotides: TGTGCCAGCAGCCCACTCAGGGTGCGTGGCTACACCTTC. Translating gives CASSPLRVRGYTF.

The chain joins TRBV19 to TRBJ1-5; 7 bases agree with TRBD1. V lost 6 bases and J lost 4; bases outside the gene matches: 3. Germline V gives CDR1 LNHDA, CDR2 SQIVND (reference sequence). This CDR3 contains 13 residues. CDR3 coding DNA: TGTGCCAGTAGAAGGGACAGAAATCAGCCCCAGCATTTT. It codes for CASRRDRNQPQHF. The entire variable domain, with the rest obtained from reference TRBV19 and TRBJ1-5, is as follows: DGGITQSPKYLFRKEGQNVTLSCEQNLNHDAMYWYRQDPGQGLRLIYYSQIVNDFQKGDIAEGYSVSREKKESFPLTVTSAQKNPTAFYLCASRRDRNQPQHFGDGTRLSIL.

This clone occurred once. CDR3 in DNA: TGTGCCAGCAGCTTAGCGCAGCGCGGTGGGGCCAACGTCCTGACTTTC. This gives the protein CASSLAQRGGANVLTF. The chain uses TRBV7-6 and TRBJ2-6; D unclear. Germline V gives CDR1 SGHVS, CDR2 FNYEAQ. This CDR3 is built from 16 residues. V was clipped by 0 bases and J by 3 bases, with 9 bases between them.

The V call is TRBV5-1, the J call TRBJ1-3, with a weak D call TRBD1 (6 bases). This CDR3 comprises 16 residues. V was cut by 0 bases and J by 0 bases, with 10 bases left in between. Germline V gene sequence: CDR1 SGHRS, CDR2 YFSETQ. In DNA form, the CDR3 reads TGCGCCAGCAGCTTGGGAGGGGGTCTCTCTGGAAACACCATATATTTT. It is translated as CASSLGGGLSGNTIYF. Combining the CDR3 with reference TRBV5-1 and TRBJ1-3 gives the whole variable domain KAGVTQTPRYLIKTRGQQVTLSCSPISGHRSVSWYQQTPGQGLQFLFEYFSETQRNKGNFPGRFSGRQFSNSRSEMNVSTLELGDSALYLCASSLGGGLSGNTIYFGEGSWLTVV.

The J gene is TRBJ2-3, the V gene TRBV5-4; TRBD2 agrees at 8 bases. V shed 0 bases, J shed 0 bases, and the junction held 3 bases outside the gene matches. Germline assignment: CDR1 SGHNT and CDR2 YYREEE (reference sequence). This CDR3 contains 16 residues. The CDR3: CASSLVSGGSTDTQYF. The CDR3, as DNA: TGTGCCAGCAGCTTGGTATCGGGGGGGAGCACAGATACGCAGTATTTT.

The gene calls are TRBV19 and TRBJ1-3, with 7 bases fitting TRBD1. Germline V CDR1 and CDR2: LNHDA, SQIVND (reference sequence). This CDR3 comprises 13 residues. With V trimmed by 4 bases and J by 8 bases, 5 bases remained unmatched. The CDR3 nucleotides are TGTGCCAGTAGTAACCAGGGGGAAGACACCATATATTTT. This translates into CASSNQGEDTIYF.

Concerning this clone itself: The same CDR3 also results from other DNA sequences found in this sample. This chain joins TRBV6-5 and TRBJ2-3; TRBD1 matches 9 bases. Germline CDR1 MNHEY, CDR2 SVGAGI. There are 15 residues in the CDR3. The J segment lost 0 bases and the V segment lost 6 bases, leaving 4 bases of the junction unmatched. The CDR3 nucleotides read TGTGCCAGCAGCCCCGGGACAGGGAGCACAGATACGCAGTATTTT. This translates into CASSPGTGSTDTQYF.

The chain recombines TRBV24-1 with TRBJ2-2; D perhaps matches TRBD2 (6 bases). The CDR3 spans 20 residues. With 3 bases removed from V and 3 bases from J, the gap between germline ends came to 25 bases. Germline V gene data show CDR1 as KGHDR and CDR2 as SFDVKD. CDR3: CATSDRRLVWVKWDTGELFF. The CDR3, as DNA: TGTGCCACCAGTGATCGCCGACTAGTATGGGTGAAGTGGGACACCGGGGAGCTGTTTTTT.

The V gene is TRBV4-2, the J gene TRBJ1-3; TRBD1 matches 7 bases. The germline gives CDR1 LGHNA, CDR2 YNFKEQ. With V trimmed by 1 base and J by 7 bases, 16 bases remained unmatched. The CDR3 consists of 18 residues. The CDR3 nucleotides read TGTGCCAGCAGCCAAGTCCGAATTACAGGGGTTGGGGTTAACACCATATATTTT. Encoded protein: CASSQVRITGVGVNTIYF.

This chain uses TRBV27 with TRBJ1-6; 10 nucleotides line up with TRBD1. The junction had 5 bases not matched to a gene; V was cut back by 6 bases and J by 6 bases. The CDR3 runs 15 residues. CDR1 MNHEY and CDR2 SMNVEV come from the germline V gene (reference sequence). The CDR3 DNA sequence: TGTGCCAGCAGGGGACAGGGGCATTTTAATTCACCCCTCCACTTT. Its translation is CASRGQGHFNSPLHF.

This sequence joins TRBV2 and TRBJ1-2; weak D call: TRBD1 (6 bases). CDR3 length equals 14 residues. The V gene lost 5 bases and the J gene lost 5 bases, with 15 bases spanning the gap. Germline V gene sequence: CDR1 SNHLY, CDR2 FYNNEI. CDR3 in amino acids: CASSPRDTKYGYTF. The CDR3 DNA follows: TGTGCCAGCAGTCCCCGGGACACCAAATATGGCTACACCTTC.

CDR3 protein: CASSSGGPSNQPQHF. The CDR3 DNA reads as TGTGCCAGCAGTTCGGGGGGGCCTAGCAATCAGCCCCAGCATTTT. The gene calls are TRBV6-5 and TRBJ1-5, with D perhaps matching TRBD1 (6 bases). The CDR3 runs 15 residues. V shed 4 bases and J shed 0 bases, with 10 bases lying between them. The germline V gene encodes CDR1 MNHEY and CDR2 SVGAGI.

This chain connects TRBV5-1 to TRBJ2-5; TRBD2 is a possible D gene (5 bases). Trimming removed 2 bases at V and 5 bases at J, with 10 bases between. Germline V gene sequence: CDR1 SGHRS, CDR2 YFSETQ. The CDR3 extends over 13 amino acids. The chain's CDR3 is CASSFRSGETQYF. The CDR3 DNA reads as TGCGCCAGCAGCTTTAGGTCGGGGGAGACCCAGTACTTC.

The chain has TRBV19 and TRBJ1-4; D gene uncertain. Trimming left V 5 bases short and J 9 bases short, with 16 bases between. The CDR3 is 14 amino acids. The germline gives CDR1 LNHDA, CDR2 SQIVND (reference sequence). Written as DNA, the CDR3 is TGTGCCAGTAGTCCCGGGGAGGAGGTCCAAAAACTGTTTTTT. Encoded protein: CASSPGEEVQKLFF.

The chain employs TRBV11-1 and TRBJ2-5, with 7 bases that match TRBD2. This CDR3 has 13 residues. J gave up 5 bases and V 3 bases, and 3 bases lay outside the gene matches. Germline CDR1 reads SGHAT; CDR2 reads FQDESV (reference sequence). CDR3 in amino acids: CASSFGGRETQYF. In DNA form, the CDR3 reads TGTGCCAGCAGCTTCGGGGGGAGGGAGACCCAGTACTTC. Full variable domain (missing parts from reference TRBV11-1 and TRBJ2-5): EAEVAQSPRYKITEKSQAVAFWCDPISGHATLYWYRQILGQGPELLVQFQDESVVDDSQLPKDRFSAERLKGVDSTLKIQPAELGDSAMYLCASSFGGRETQYFGPGTRLLVL.

The genes are TRBV6-1 and TRBJ2-3; D not resolved. V was clipped by 3 bases and J by 9 bases, with 7 bases between them. The CDR3 is 11 residues long. CDR1 MNHNS and CDR2 SASEGT come from the germline V gene. CDR3: CASSDDLTQYF. The CDR3 DNA reads TGTGCCAGCAGTGACGACTTAACGCAGTATTTT.